A selection of T cell receptor beta chains follows, all from one sample in a study of T-cell memory formation after mild COVID-19. TCRdb passed the 5' RACE reads through MiXCR, listing each CDR3 protein once. The table lists hundreds of thousands of distinct CDR3 sequences, roughly 18% of them singletons. The sample consisted of PBMCs or a T cell subset sorted from them (not recorded which). These receptors originate from a man younger than 30 who had mild COVID-19 (a few samples of this study predate the infection). Cell type and time point are not known. Both conserved end residues are part of each CDR3.

J gene,V gene,CDR3 protein
TRBJ1-2,TRBV6-6,CASSHPTGTMKGYTF
TRBJ2-7,TRBV12-3/TRBV12-4,CASSFDRAPWEQYF
TRBJ2-1,TRBV4-2,CASSQGAALSSYNEQFF
TRBJ2-2,TRBV23-1,CASRVGTGINTGELFF
TRBJ2-2,TRBV6-6,CASSVNPGELFF
TRBJ1-6,TRBV7-9,CASSLFGADNSPLHF
TRBJ2-5,TRBV24-1,CATSDPSGGETQYF
TRBJ1-6,TRBV7-9,CASSLGVSVANSPLHF
TRBJ2-1,TRBV6-5,CASKPGAGYNEQFF
TRBJ2-5,TRBV25-1,CASSDASTQTQYF
TRBJ2-2,TRBV12-3/TRBV12-4,CASSLDPEGELFF
TRBJ2-1,TRBV6-2/TRBV6-3,CASGTGPSSYNEQFF
TRBJ1-5,TRBV12-3/TRBV12-4,CASSLGGGLEQPQHF
TRBJ1-2,TRBV20-1,CSAPIGTGYGYTF
TRBJ2-1,TRBV5-1,CASSSRQGAINEQFF
TRBJ2-1,TRBV5-1,CASSLGSGERGEQFF
TRBJ1-1,TRBV7-2,CASSSARYTEAFF
TRBJ1-1,TRBV5-1,CASSFDVHPGTEAFF
TRBJ2-6,TRBV6-2/TRBV6-3,CAGGDSGANVLTF
TRBJ1-6,TRBV11-2,CASSPTGGHNSPLHF
TRBJ1-1,TRBV11-2,CASSGDRNTEAFF
TRBJ1-3,TRBV20-1,CSARDGNTIYF
TRBJ2-7,TRBV7-9,CASSHPWGPYYEQYF
TRBJ2-7,TRBV18,CASSPNNSDEQYF
TRBJ2-7,TRBV7-2,CASSFSGRYEQYF
TRBJ2-1,TRBV12-3/TRBV12-4,CASIKGGTEQFF
TRBJ2-3,TRBV7-9,CATGYGATQYF
TRBJ1-1,TRBV7-9,CASSSRMERGGTEAFF
TRBJ2-3,TRBV20-1,CSARDKRGRDLSTDTQYF
TRBJ1-4,TRBV7-9,CASSVGQGGEKLFF
TRBJ2-1,TRBV7-3,CASSYTGGHDEQFF
TRBJ1-4,TRBV12-3/TRBV12-4,CASRDRDNAGGLFF
TRBJ2-1,TRBV12-3/TRBV12-4,CASSLRGGVSYNEQFF
TRBJ1-3,TRBV6-1,CASNPGQGWNTIYF
TRBJ2-3,TRBV9,CASSVLGGSTDTQYF
TRBJ1-1,TRBV5-1,CASSLENMNTEAFF
TRBJ1-5,TRBV7-6,CASSSSRGRHQPQHF
TRBJ1-5,TRBV5-1,CASSLAYRGNGNQPQHF
TRBJ2-2,TRBV6-2/TRBV6-3,CASSYNTGELFF
TRBJ1-4,TRBV7-8,CASSLARRTGNEKLFF
TRBJ2-6,TRBV20-1,CSADSSGANVLTF
TRBJ2-3,TRBV29-1,CSWGGRDTQYF
TRBJ1-6,TRBV4-1,CASSPQGGDHPYNSPLHF
TRBJ2-1,TRBV5-1,CASSISGGRRNEQFF
TRBJ1-2,TRBV5-1,CASSLGGGDGYTF
TRBJ2-3,TRBV12-3/TRBV12-4,CASSYGSQGTQYF
TRBJ2-2,TRBV5-4,CASSRGETGELFF
TRBJ1-1,TRBV20-1,CSARHVVNTEAFF
TRBJ1-1,TRBV7-2,CASSRTPQNTEAFF
TRBJ2-7,TRBV2,CASSEVRQFKREQYF
TRBJ2-5,TRBV7-9,CASSLGFQGRETQYF
TRBJ2-3,TRBV7-9,CASSLALSGGAQDTQYF
TRBJ1-6,TRBV4-1,CASSQQQGDDSPLHF
TRBJ1-1,TRBV27,CASTKTQGTEAFF
TRBJ1-1,TRBV20-1,CSASRGESTEAFF